This T cell receptor (beta chain) comes out of a study of cytotoxic CD8 clonotypes in ibrutinib-treated CLL. V lost 4 bases, J lost 1 base, and 13 bases lay in between. Germline-derived CDR1 and CDR2 are SGHAT and FQDESV (reference sequence). This CDR3 is 15 amino acids long. Investigators sought sequencing depths of between 1 in 200,000 and 1 in 1 million T cells. TCRdb's copy holds only in-frame clones and misses some; the assay was immunoSEQ multiplex PCR. The data contain roughly 100,000 clones, roughly 80% of them singletons. The sequence came from a human donor with chronic lymphocytic leukemia. The input for sequencing was PBMCs, taken after 12 months of ibrutinib treatment. The gene calls are TRBV11-1 and TRBJ1-1; TRBD1 might be the D (5 bases). The CDR3, as DNA: TGTGCCAGCAGCTCCCTTGGGGCTGGGAACACTGAAGCTTTCTTT. Amino acids: CASSSLGAGNTEAFF.